The 25 T cell receptor beta chains presented below share a single source sample, sequenced in a study of control samples from healthy donors and cancer patients (TCRdb year 2020). The library came from the immunoSEQ multiplex PCR assay. TCRdb stores this immuneACCESS table with in-frame sequences only. Part of the clones is absent; in the studies checked, under half of the shortfall reflects unresolved V genes, and no reason is known for the rest. The sample data list around 250,000 clones, and around 79% of these were observed just once. The top ten clones comprise about 14% of the sample. The sequenced material came from PBMCs. These receptors were taken from a woman aged 55-69 years with lung cancer.

The chain carries TRBV11-2 and TRBJ2-1; no reliable D call. The CDR3 loop spans 16 amino acids. V gave up 5 bases and J gave up 8 bases, with 22 bases separating them. CDR1 is SGHAT, CDR2 FQNNGV, per germline. The CDR3 spells CASSPRRGTTGDEQFF. The CDR3 region has the DNA TGTGCCAGCAGCCCACGGCGCGGCACCACTGGGGATGAGCAGTTCTTC. Complete variable domain (other parts from reference TRBV11-2 and TRBJ2-1): EAGVAQSPRYKIIEKRQSVAFWCNPISGHATLYWYQQILGQGPKLLIQFQNNGVVDDSQLPKDRFSAERLKGVDSTLKIQPAKLEDSAVYLCASSPRRGTTGDEQFFGPGTRLTVL.

V usage is TRBV5-1 and J usage is TRBJ2-1; D unresolved. Looked up from germline, CDR1 is SGHRS and CDR2 is YFSETQ. CDR3 length: 15 residues. V lost 0 bases, J lost 5 bases, and 12 bases lay in between. The CDR3 sequence: CASSLATAVNNEQFF. CDR3 nucleotide sequence: TGCGCCAGCAGCTTGGCGACGGCCGTAAACAATGAGCAGTTCTTC.

The rearrangement uses TRBV5-1 and TRBJ1-2; D gene uncertain. Germline values: CDR1 SGHRS, CDR2 YFSETQ. V was shortened by 0 bases and J by 0 bases, with 9 bases between the two germline ends. The length of the CDR3 is 15 residues. CDR3 coding DNA: TGCGCCAGCAGCTTGGACGGGGTCCCTAACTATGGCTACACCTTC. Encoded protein: CASSLDGVPNYGYTF.

The chain joins TRBV18 to TRBJ2-3; 9 bases align to TRBD2. Per germline, CDR1 KGHSH and CDR2 LQKENI. The CDR3 is 16 amino acids. The trim removed 3 bases at V and 5 bases at J, leaving 9 bases unmatched. The CDR3 loop is CASSPTMASGKDTQYF. In DNA form, the CDR3 reads TGTGCCAGCTCACCCACCATGGCTAGCGGGAAAGATACGCAGTATTTT.

This sequence joins TRBV5-4 and TRBJ2-3, with D possibly TRBD2 on 5 matching bases. The CDR3 loop spans 15 amino acids. Trimming removed 4 bases from V and 0 bases from J, with 12 bases in between. Germline-derived CDR1 and CDR2 are SGHNT and YYREEE (reference sequence). The chain's CDR3 is CASSKSGTSTDTQYF. The CDR3 DNA reads as TGTGCCAGCAGCAAAAGCGGAACTAGCACAGATACGCAGTATTTT.

This sequence joins TRBV5-1 and TRBJ2-1; 10 nucleotides agree with TRBD2. The CDR3 spans 16 residues. The germline gives CDR1 SGHRS, CDR2 YFSETQ. The V segment lost 3 bases and the J segment 8 bases; nucleotides outside the gene matches: 11. CDR3 DNA sequence: TGCGCCAGCAGCTGGGGTAGCGGGGGGACTTCACATGAGCAGTTCTTC. Translated, it gives CASSWGSGGTSHEQFF. Using reference TRBV5-1 and TRBJ2-1 for the parts outside the CDR3, the full variable domain is KAGVTQTPRYLIKTRGQQVTLSCSPISGHRSVSWYQQTPGQGLQFLFEYFSETQRNKGNFPGRFSGRQFSNSRSEMNVSTLELGDSALYLCASSWGSGGTSHEQFFGPGTRLTVL.

As DNA, the CDR3 is TGTGCCAGCAGTTTACGAGCATTGGGCACTGAAGCTTTCTTT. Amino acids: CASSLRALGTEAFF. The rearrangement links TRBV28 to TRBJ1-1; D remains unclear. CDR1 and CDR2 from the germline V gene are MDHEN and SYDVKM. This CDR3 region has 14 residues. Trimming took off 2 bases at V and 4 bases at J, with 11 bases between the two ends.

The V and J genes are TRBV19 and TRBJ1-5, with D perhaps TRBD1 (6 bases). Trimming removed 6 bases at V and 0 bases at J, with 12 bases between. This CDR3 comprises 15 residues. Germline-derived CDR1 and CDR2 are LNHDA and SQIVND (reference sequence). This CDR3 is CASRTGSYSNQPQHF. CDR3 in DNA: TGTGCCAGTAGAACAGGGTCGTATAGCAATCAGCCCCAGCATTTT.

Only one count was recorded for this clone. The rearrangement links TRBV10-2 to TRBJ1-1; D not certain. The CDR3 covers 13 residues. Trimming took off 3 bases at V and 5 bases at J, with 10 bases between the two ends. Looked up from germline, CDR1 is WSHSY and CDR2 is SAAADI. The DNA for the CDR3 is TGCGCCAGCAGTGAATTCAAGGATACTGAAGCTTTCTTT. Amino acids: CASSEFKDTEAFF.

The count of this clone is one. The gene calls are TRBV6-1 and TRBJ1-1; perhaps TRBD1 as D (6 bases). Germline V lookup: CDR1 MNHNS, CDR2 SASEGT. V lost 2 bases and J lost 0, with 16 bases in between. This CDR3 region has 17 residues. CDR3 sequence: CASSETSGTLMNTEAFF. The DNA for the CDR3 is TGTGCCAGCAGTGAAACCTCCGGGACACTTATGAACACTGAAGCTTTCTTT.

This clone was seen only once. The rearrangement joins TRBV3-1 (or the pseudogene TRBV3-2) to TRBJ1-3; 11 positions match TRBD1. J was trimmed by 0 bases and V by 3 bases; bases with no gene match: 1. There are 16 residues in the CDR3. The germline V gene has CDR1 LGHDT and CDR2 YNNKEL (reference sequence). CDR3 bases: TGTGCCAGCAGCCAGGACAGGGGGCACTCTGGAAACACCATATATTTT. Translated, it gives CASSQDRGHSGNTIYF.

The V call is TRBV29-1, the J call TRBJ1-2, with 9 bases aligning to TRBD1. The germline V gene has CDR1 SQVTM and CDR2 ANQGSEA. The CDR3 loop spans 17 amino acids. V shed 2 bases, J shed 3 bases, and the junction held 13 bases outside the gene matches. The CDR3 DNA is TGCAGCGTTGAACTGACAGGGGGATCCGATATCGACTATGGCTACACCTTC. It encodes CSVELTGGSDIDYGYTF.

The sample holds one count of this clone. The chain carries TRBV5-6 and TRBJ1-1, with D unclear. The CDR3 totals 11 residues. Germline V gene lookup returns CDR1 SGHDT and CDR2 YYEEEE. With 4 bases removed from V and 7 bases from J, the gap between germline ends came to 8 bases. CDR3 DNA sequence: TGTGCCAGCAGCAGCGTCTATGAAGCTTTCTTT. Translated, it gives CASSSVYEAFF.

V gene TRBV28 combines with J gene TRBJ2-5; D possibly uses TRBD1 or TRBD2 (6 bases each). This CDR3 has 14 amino acids. V was clipped by 5 bases and J by 6 bases, with 16 bases between them. The germline V gene encodes CDR1 MDHEN and CDR2 SYDVKM. CDR3 nucleotides: TGTGCCAGCAGTGCTAGCGTAGGGGGAAAGACCCAGTACTTC. Translating it yields CASSASVGGKTQYF.

The chain joins TRBV2 to TRBJ2-3; no reliable D call. The CDR3 consists of 14 residues. The V gene lost 3 bases and the J gene lost 7 bases, with 14 bases spanning the gap. Per germline, CDR1 SNHLY and CDR2 FYNNEI. The CDR3 nucleotides are TGTGCCAGCAGTGAGCACCCTGGTATTAATACGCAGTATTTT. Amino acid sequence: CASSEHPGINTQYF.

This rearrangement joins TRBV5-3 to TRBJ2-5; TRBD1 matches 7 bases. TRBV5-3 is noted as an ORF with a role that remains uncertain. V trimming: 0 bases; J trimming: 7 bases; junction bases outside the gene matches: 6. The CDR3 is 14 amino acids. The CDR3 protein is CARSLEEGAGTQYF. The CDR3, as DNA: TGTGCCAGAAGCTTGGAAGAGGGGGCGGGGACCCAGTACTTC.

This clone was seen a handful of times. The rearrangement links TRBV7-9 to TRBJ1-4; D unclear. Trimming removed 1 base at V and 4 bases at J, with 10 bases between. CDR3 length: 15 residues. Germline V CDR1 and CDR2: SEHNR, FQNEAQ (reference sequence). The CDR3 loop is CASSLVGRINEKLFF. The CDR3 coding sequence is TGTGCCAGCAGCTTAGTCGGCAGGATTAATGAAAAACTGTTTTTT.

This chain links TRBV5-1 with TRBJ1-2; D gene uncertain. The V end was cut by 5 bases, the J end by 0 bases, with 8 bases between. The CDR3 is 13 residues long. In germline, CDR1 is SGHRS, CDR2 YFSETQ. CDR3 coding DNA: TGCGCCAGCAGACCGGTGGCTAACTATGGCTACACCTTC. Encoded protein: CASRPVANYGYTF.

The chain employs TRBV11-1 and TRBJ2-7; D gene ambiguous. The V gene's germline CDR1 is SGHAT and CDR2 FQDESV (reference sequence). The CDR3 loop spans 13 amino acids. Trimming shortened V by 0 bases and J by 6 bases, and 9 bases separated the two germline ends. The CDR3 bases are TGTGCCAGCAGCTTAGCGGGATCTGCCGAGCAGTACTTC. It encodes CASSLAGSAEQYF.

J is TRBJ2-2 and V is TRBV7-2, with 7 bases aligning to TRBD2. The J segment lost 2 bases and the V segment lost 2 bases, leaving 2 bases of the junction unmatched. Germline CDR1 and CDR2: SGHTA and FQGNSA. The CDR3 has 15 residues. The CDR3 sequence: CASSLTSANTGELFF. Written as DNA, the CDR3 is TGTGCCAGCAGCTTAACTAGCGCAAACACCGGGGAGCTGTTTTTT.

The genes are TRBV5-4 and TRBJ1-6, with D possibly being TRBD1 (5 bases). The CDR3 runs 16 residues. The germline CDR1 and CDR2 sequences are SGHNT and YYREEE (reference sequence). Trimming cost V 0 bases and J 6 bases, with 13 bases left between them. The CDR3 spells CASSLAPRGTNSPLHF. CDR3 nucleotide sequence: TGTGCCAGCAGCTTGGCCCCCCGGGGCACTAATTCACCCCTCCACTTT.

The chain joins TRBV10-3 to TRBJ1-2; TRBD1 might be the D (5 bases). The CDR3 contains 13 residues. The ends were cut back, 4 bases at V and 13 bases at J, with 19 bases in the middle. Germline CDR1 and CDR2: ENHRY and SYGVKD. This CDR3 reads CAISGDGRAAGTF. The CDR3 DNA follows: TGTGCCATCAGTGGGGATGGCAGGGCGGCGGGCACCTTC.

The chain is built from TRBV15 and TRBJ2-5; the match to TRBD1 covers 9 bases. J was trimmed by 2 bases and V by 8 bases; bases with no gene match: 12. The CDR3 is 16 residues long. The germline V gene has CDR1 LNHNV and CDR2 YYDKDF (reference sequence). CDR3 in amino acids: CATAEYRGRRQETQYF. DNA for the CDR3: TGTGCCACCGCGGAATACAGGGGGCGAAGGCAAGAGACCCAGTACTTC.

The chain recombines TRBV30 with TRBJ1-2; D is uncertain. V lost 4 bases and J lost 2, with 14 bases in between. This CDR3 comprises 14 residues. CDR1 is GTSNPN and CDR2 is SVGIG in the germline V gene (reference sequence). This CDR3 is CAWIYGPYNYGYTF. The CDR3 DNA reads as TGTGCCTGGATCTATGGCCCTTACAACTATGGCTACACCTTC.

V is TRBV3-1 (or the pseudogene TRBV3-2) and J is TRBJ2-2, with 7 bases that match TRBD2. The germline V gene encodes CDR1 LGHDT and CDR2 YNNKEL (reference sequence). V was clipped by 4 bases and J by 5 bases; unmatched bases: 4. This CDR3 spans 14 amino acids. The CDR3 DNA sequence: TGTGCCAGCAGCCGGATGGGGGGGACCGGGGAGCTGTTTTTT. Its translation: CASSRMGGTGELFF.